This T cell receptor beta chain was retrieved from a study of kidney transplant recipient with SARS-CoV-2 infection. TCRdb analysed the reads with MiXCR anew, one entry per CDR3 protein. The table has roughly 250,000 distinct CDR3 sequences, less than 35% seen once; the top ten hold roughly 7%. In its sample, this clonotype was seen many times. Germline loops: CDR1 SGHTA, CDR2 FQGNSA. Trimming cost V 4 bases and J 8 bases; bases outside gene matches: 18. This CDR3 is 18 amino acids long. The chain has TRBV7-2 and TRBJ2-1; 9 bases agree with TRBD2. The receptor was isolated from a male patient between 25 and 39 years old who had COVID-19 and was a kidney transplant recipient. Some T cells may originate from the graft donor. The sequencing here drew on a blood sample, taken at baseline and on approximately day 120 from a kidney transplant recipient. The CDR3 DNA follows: TGTGCCAGCAGCTCCCCGGGCCCCCGACTAGCGGAGGGGGATGAGCAGTTCTTC. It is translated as CASSSPGPRLAEGDEQFF.